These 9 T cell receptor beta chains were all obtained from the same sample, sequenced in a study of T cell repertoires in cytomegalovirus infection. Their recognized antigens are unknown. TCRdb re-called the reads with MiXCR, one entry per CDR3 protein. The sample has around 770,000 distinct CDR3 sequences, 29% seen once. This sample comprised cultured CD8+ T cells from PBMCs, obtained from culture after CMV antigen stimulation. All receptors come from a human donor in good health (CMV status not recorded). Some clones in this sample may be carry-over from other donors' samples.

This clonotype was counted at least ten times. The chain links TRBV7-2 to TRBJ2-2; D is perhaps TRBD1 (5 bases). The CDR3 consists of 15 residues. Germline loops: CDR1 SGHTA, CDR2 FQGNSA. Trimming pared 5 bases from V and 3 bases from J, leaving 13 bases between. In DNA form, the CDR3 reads TGTGCCAGCAGCGGCAGGGTGAAGGACACCGGGGAGCTGTTTTTT. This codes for CASSGRVKDTGELFF.

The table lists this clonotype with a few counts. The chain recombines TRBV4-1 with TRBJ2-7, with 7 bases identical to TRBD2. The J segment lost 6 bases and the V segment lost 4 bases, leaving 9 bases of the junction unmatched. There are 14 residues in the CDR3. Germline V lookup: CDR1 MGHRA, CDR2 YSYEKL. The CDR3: CASSPLAGVGEQYF. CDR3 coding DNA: TGCGCCAGCAGCCCCCTGGCGGGGGTGGGCGAGCAGTACTTC.

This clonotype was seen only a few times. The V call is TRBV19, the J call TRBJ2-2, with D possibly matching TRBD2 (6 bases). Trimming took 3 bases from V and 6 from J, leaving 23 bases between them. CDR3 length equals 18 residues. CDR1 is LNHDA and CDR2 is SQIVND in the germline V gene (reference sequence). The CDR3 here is CASSIDRVLSGLAGELFF. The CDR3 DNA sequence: TGTGCCAGTAGTATTGATCGGGTCCTTAGCGGTCTAGCCGGGGAGCTGTTTTTT.

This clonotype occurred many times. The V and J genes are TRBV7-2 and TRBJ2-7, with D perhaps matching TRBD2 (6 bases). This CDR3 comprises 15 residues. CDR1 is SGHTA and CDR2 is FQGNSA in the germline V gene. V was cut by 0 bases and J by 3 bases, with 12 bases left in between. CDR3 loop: CASSLAPGGYYEQYV. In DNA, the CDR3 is TGTGCCAGCAGCTTAGCCCCCGGGGGATACTACGAGCAGTACGTC.

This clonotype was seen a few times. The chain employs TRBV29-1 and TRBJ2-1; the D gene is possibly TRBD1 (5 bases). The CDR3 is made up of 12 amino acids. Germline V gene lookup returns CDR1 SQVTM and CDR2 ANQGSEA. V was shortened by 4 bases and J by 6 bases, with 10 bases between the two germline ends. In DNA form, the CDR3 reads TGCAGCGTTGGGGGCAGTACCAATGAGCAGTTCTTC. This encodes CSVGGSTNEQFF.

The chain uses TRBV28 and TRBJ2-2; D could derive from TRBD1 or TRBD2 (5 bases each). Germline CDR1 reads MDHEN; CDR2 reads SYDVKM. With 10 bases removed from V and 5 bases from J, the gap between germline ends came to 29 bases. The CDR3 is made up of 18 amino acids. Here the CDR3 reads CATFGWTTGFEGTGELFF. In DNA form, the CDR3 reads TGTGCCACATTTGGTTGGACGACGGGTTTCGAGGGGACCGGGGAGCTGTTTTTT.

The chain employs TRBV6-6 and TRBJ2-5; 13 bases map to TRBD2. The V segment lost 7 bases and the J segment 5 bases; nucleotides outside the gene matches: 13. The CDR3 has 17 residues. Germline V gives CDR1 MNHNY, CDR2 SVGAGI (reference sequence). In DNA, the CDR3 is TGTGCCAGCAAGCGGGGGACTAGCGGGGTCCCCGGGGAGACCCAGTACTTC. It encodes CASKRGTSGVPGETQYF.

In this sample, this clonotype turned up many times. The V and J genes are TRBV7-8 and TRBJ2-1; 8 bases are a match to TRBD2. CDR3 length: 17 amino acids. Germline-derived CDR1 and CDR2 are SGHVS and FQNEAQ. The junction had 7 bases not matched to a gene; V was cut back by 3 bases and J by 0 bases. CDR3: CASSFVSGVSSYNEQFF. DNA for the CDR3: TGTGCCAGCAGCTTTGTTAGCGGGGTGAGCTCCTACAATGAGCAGTTCTTC. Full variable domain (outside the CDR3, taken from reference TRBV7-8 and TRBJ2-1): GAGVSQSPRYKVAKRGQDVALRCDPISGHVSLFWYQQALGQGPEFLTYFQNEAQLDKSGLPSDRFFAERPEGSVSTLKIQRTQQEDSAVYLCASSFVSGVSSYNEQFFGPGTRLTVL.

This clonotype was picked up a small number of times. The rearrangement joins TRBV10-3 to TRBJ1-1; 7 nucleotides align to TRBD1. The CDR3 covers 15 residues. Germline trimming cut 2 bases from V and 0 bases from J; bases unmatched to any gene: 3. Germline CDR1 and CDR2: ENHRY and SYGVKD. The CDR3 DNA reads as TGTGCCATCAGTGAGCCGGACAGGATGAACACTGAAGCTTTCTTT. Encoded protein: CAISEPDRMNTEAFF.